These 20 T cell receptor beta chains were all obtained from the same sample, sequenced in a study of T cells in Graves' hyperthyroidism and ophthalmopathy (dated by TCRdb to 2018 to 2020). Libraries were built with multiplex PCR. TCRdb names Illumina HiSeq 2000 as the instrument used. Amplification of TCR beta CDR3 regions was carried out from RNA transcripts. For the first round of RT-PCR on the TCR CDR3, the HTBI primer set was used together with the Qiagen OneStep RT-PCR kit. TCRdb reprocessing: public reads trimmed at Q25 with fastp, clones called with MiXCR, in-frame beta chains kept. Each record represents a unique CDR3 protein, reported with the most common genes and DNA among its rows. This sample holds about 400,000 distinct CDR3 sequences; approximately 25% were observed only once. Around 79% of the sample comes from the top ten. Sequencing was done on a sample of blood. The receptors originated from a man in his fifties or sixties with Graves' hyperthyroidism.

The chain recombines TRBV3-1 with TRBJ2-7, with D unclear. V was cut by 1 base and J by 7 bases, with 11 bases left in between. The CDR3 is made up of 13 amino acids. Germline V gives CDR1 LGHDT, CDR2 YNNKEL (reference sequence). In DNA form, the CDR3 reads TGTGCCAGCAGCCAAGGGGCTTCCAGGGAGCAGTACTTC. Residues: CASSQGASREQYF.

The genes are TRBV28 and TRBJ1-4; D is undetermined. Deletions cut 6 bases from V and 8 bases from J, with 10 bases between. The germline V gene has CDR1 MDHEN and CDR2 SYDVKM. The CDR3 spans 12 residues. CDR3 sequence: CASSAVGEKLFF. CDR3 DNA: TGTGCCAGCAGCGCCGTAGGCGAAAAACTGTTTTTT.

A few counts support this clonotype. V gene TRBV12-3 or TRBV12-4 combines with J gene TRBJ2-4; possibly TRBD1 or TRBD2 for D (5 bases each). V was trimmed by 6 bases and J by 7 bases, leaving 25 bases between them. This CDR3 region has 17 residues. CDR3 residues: CASSPPESGTDLNIQYF. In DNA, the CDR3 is TGTGCCAGCAGCCCCCCGGAATCCGGGACGGATTTGAACATTCAGTACTTC.

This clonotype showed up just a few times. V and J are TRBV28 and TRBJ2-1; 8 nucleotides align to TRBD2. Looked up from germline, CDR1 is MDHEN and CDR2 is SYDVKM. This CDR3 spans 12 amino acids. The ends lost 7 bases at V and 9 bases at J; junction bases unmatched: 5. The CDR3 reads CASKEAGGEQFF. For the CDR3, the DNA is TGTGCCAGCAAAGAGGCGGGAGGTGAGCAGTTCTTC.

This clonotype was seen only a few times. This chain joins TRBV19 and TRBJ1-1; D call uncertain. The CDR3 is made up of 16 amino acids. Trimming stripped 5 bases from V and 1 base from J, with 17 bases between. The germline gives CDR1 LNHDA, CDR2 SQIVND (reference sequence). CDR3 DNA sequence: TGTGCCAGTAGTGCGGGGAAATCAACGACGAACACTGAAGCTTTCTTT. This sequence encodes CASSAGKSTTNTEAFF.

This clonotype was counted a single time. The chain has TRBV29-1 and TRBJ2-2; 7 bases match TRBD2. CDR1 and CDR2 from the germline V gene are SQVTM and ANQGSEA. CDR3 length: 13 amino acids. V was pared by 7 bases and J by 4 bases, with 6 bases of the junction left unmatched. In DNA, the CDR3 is TGCAGCGCCGTGGGACTACTCACCGGGGAGCTGTTTTTT. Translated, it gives CSAVGLLTGELFF.

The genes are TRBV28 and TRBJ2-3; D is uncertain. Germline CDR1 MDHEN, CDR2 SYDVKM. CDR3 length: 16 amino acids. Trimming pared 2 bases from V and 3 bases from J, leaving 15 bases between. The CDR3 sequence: CASSLGFSSRTDTQYF. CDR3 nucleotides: TGTGCCAGCAGTTTAGGGTTTTCAAGCAGGACAGATACGCAGTATTTT.

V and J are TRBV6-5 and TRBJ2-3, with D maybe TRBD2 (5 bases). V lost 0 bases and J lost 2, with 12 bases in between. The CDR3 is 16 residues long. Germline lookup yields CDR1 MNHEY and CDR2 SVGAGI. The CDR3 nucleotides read TGTGCCAGCAGTTACTCCTGGACTCAGAACACAGATACGCAGTATTTT. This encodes CASSYSWTQNTDTQYF.

CDR3 coding DNA: TGCAGCGTTGAAGGAGGACAGGACGTCTATGGCTACACCTTC. Translating gives CSVEGGQDVYGYTF. The chain employs TRBV29-1 and TRBJ1-2; 7 nucleotides line up with TRBD1. The ends lost 1 base at V and 4 bases at J; junction bases unmatched: 6. The CDR3 has 14 residues. Germline CDR1 is SQVTM and CDR2 is ANQGSEA.

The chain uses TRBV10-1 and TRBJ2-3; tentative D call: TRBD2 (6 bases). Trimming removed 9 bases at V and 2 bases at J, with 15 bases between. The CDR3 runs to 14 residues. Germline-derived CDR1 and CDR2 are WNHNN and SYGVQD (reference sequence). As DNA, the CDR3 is TGCGCCAGGCAGGTTAGCGGATACACAGATACGCAGTATTTT. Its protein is CARQVSGYTDTQYF.

As DNA, the CDR3 is TGTGCCAGCAGCATCGGACTAGGACAAGAGACCCAGTACTTC. This gives the protein CASSIGLGQETQYF. This chain links TRBV5-4 with TRBJ2-5; 7 bases are shared with TRBD2. This CDR3 has 14 amino acids. Germline loops: CDR1 SGHNT, CDR2 YYREEE (reference sequence). Losses at the gene ends were 4 bases for V and 2 bases for J; bases not matched to a gene: 5. Supplemented by reference TRBV5-4 and TRBJ2-5, the full variable domain reads ETGVTQSPTHLIKTRGQQVTLRCSSQSGHNTVSWYQQALGQGPQFIFQYYREEENGRGNFPPRFSGLQFPNYSSELNVNALELDDSALYLCASSIGLGQETQYFGPGTRLLVL.

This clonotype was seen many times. The CDR3 DNA sequence: TGTGCCAGCAAGGACCAGGTAACGGGGGGGGATGAGCAGTTCTTC. It encodes CASKDQVTGGDEQFF. J is TRBJ2-1 and V is TRBV2; 8 bases agree with TRBD2. With V trimmed by 7 bases and J by 8 bases, 13 bases remained unmatched. The CDR3 is 15 residues long. The germline CDR1 and CDR2 sequences are SNHLY and FYNNEI.

CDR3 sequence (DNA): TGTGCCAGCAGTTATATAGCTACAGATACGCAGTATTTT. Translating gives CASSYIATDTQYF. The rearrangement joins TRBV6-1 to TRBJ2-3; D uncertain. The germline gives CDR1 MNHNS, CDR2 SASEGT. The ends were cut back, 5 bases at V and 3 bases at J, with 9 bases in the middle. This CDR3 is built from 13 residues.

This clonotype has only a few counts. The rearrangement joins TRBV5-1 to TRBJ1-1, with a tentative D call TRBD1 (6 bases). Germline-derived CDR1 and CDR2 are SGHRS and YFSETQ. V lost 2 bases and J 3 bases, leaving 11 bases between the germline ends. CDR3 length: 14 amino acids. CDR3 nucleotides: TGCGCCAGCAGCTTACAGGGTCCGTACACTGAAGCTTTCTTT. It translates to CASSLQGPYTEAFF.

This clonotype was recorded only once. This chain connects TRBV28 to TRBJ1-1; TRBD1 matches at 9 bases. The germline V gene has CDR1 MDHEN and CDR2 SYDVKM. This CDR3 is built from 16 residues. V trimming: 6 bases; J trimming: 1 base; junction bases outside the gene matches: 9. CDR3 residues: CASREDRGPWNTEAFF. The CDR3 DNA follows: TGTGCCAGCAGGGAGGACAGGGGACCTTGGAACACTGAAGCTTTCTTT.

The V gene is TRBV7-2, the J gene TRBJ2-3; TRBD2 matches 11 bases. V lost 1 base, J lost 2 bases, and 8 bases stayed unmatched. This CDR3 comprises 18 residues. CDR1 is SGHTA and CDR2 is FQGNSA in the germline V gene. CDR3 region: CASSLGFGTSGLTDTQYF. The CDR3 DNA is TGTGCCAGCAGCTTAGGGTTTGGGACTAGCGGCCTCACAGATACGCAGTATTTT.

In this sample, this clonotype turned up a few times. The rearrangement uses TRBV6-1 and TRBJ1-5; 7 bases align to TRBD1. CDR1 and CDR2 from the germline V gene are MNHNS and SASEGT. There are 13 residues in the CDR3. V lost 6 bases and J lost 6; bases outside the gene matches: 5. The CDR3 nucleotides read TGTGCCAGCAGCGCCGGGACAGCTCAGCCCCAGCATTTT. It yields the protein CASSAGTAQPQHF.

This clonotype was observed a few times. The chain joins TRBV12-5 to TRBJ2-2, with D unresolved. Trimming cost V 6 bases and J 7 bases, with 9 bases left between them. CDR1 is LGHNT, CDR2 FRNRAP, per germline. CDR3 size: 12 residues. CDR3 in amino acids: CASGAAFGELFF. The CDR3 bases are TGTGCTAGTGGCGCTGCGTTCGGGGAGCTGTTTTTT.

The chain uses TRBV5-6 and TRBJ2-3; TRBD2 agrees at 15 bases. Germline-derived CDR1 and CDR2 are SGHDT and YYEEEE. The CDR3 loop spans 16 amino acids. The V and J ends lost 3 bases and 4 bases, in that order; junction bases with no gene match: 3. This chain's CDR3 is CASSWGLAGGSDTQYF. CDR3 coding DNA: TGTGCCAGCAGCTGGGGACTAGCGGGAGGTTCAGATACGCAGTATTTT.

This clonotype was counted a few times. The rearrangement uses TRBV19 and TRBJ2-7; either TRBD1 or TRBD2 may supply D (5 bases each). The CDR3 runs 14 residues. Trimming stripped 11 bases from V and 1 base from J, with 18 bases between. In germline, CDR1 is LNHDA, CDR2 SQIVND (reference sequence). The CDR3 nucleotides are TGTGCCCCGGAAGAGGGGCGATGGTCCTACGAGCAGTACTTC. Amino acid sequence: CAPEEGRWSYEQYF.